The next 31 T cell receptor beta chains were all read from a single sample in a study of CD4 T cells in relation to SARS-CoV-2 and coronaviruses. Some clones are missing from TCRdb's copy, which holds only in-frame ones; the method was immunoSEQ multiplex PCR. In the table there are 65,000 or so clones, 85% to 90% of which are singletons. Unexposed donor CD4+ T cells date from about 2010-2019, before the COVID-19 pandemic. Source material: memory CD4+ T cells from PBMCs. The receptors were sampled from a human donor in good health.

The chain joins TRBV5-1 to TRBJ1-1; 8 bases agree with TRBD1. Germline V CDR1 and CDR2: SGHRS, YFSETQ. There are 14 residues in the CDR3. Trimming removed 3 bases from V and 4 bases from J; junction bases left unmatched: 5. The CDR3 spells CASSSDTGGTEAFF. For the CDR3, the DNA is TGCGCCAGCAGCTCCGACACAGGGGGCACTGAAGCTTTCTTT.

The rearrangement joins TRBV6-5 to TRBJ2-5; 9 nucleotides match TRBD1. The CDR3 has 14 amino acids. Trimming took 6 bases from V and 3 from J; bases not matched to a gene: 5. From germline, CDR1 is MNHEY and CDR2 SVGAGI. The CDR3 is CASRKDRGKETQYF. For the CDR3, the DNA is TGTGCCAGCAGAAAGGACAGGGGCAAAGAGACCCAGTACTTC.

This chain connects TRBV24-1 to TRBJ2-5; 11 nucleotides match TRBD1. The V gene's germline CDR1 is KGHDR and CDR2 SFDVKD. The V segment lost 2 bases and the J segment 5 bases; nucleotides outside the gene matches: 9. CDR3 length equals 17 residues. The CDR3 sequence: CATSDSSGTGGGETQYF. The CDR3 DNA reads TGTGCCACCAGTGATTCGAGCGGGACAGGGGGAGGTGAGACCCAGTACTTC.

The chain is built from TRBV30 and TRBJ1-3; maybe TRBD1 (6 bases). The CDR3 has 15 amino acids. Trimming removed 5 bases from V and 0 bases from J, with 14 bases in between. Germline V gene data show CDR1 as GTSNPN and CDR2 as SVGIG (reference sequence). CDR3 in amino acids: CAWGGAVLSGNTIYF. For the CDR3, the DNA is TGTGCCTGGGGGGGGGCGGTCCTCTCTGGAAACACCATATATTTT.

The chain combines TRBV21-1 with TRBJ2-7; TRBD1 is the table's D call and was not checked against the DNA. TRBV21-1 is a pseudogene segment. CDR3 size: 15 residues. This CDR3 is CASPPRDRGPYEQYF. The CDR3 bases are TGTGCCAGCCCTCCACGGGACAGGGGGCCCTACGAGCAGTACTTC.

The chain couples TRBV5-5 to TRBJ1-1; 8 bases line up with TRBD1. There are 15 residues in the CDR3. Germline V gives CDR1 SGHKS, CDR2 YYEKEE (reference sequence). The V segment lost 4 bases and the J segment 1 base; nucleotides outside the gene matches: 6. CDR3 bases: TGTGCCAGCAGCCAAAGGGACAGGCAGAACACTGAAGCTTTCTTT. Translating gives CASSQRDRQNTEAFF.

The chain joins TRBV7-9 to TRBJ2-7; 10 nucleotides line up with TRBD1. Germline values: CDR1 SEHNR, CDR2 FQNEAQ (reference sequence). Trimming removed 2 bases from V and 6 bases from J; junction bases left unmatched: 10. The CDR3 has 16 amino acids. The CDR3 spells CASSLPTDRGRSEQYF. Here the CDR3 DNA reads TGTGCCAGCAGCTTACCAACCGACAGGGGGCGTTCCGAGCAGTACTTC.

This clone has a single count. The chain links TRBV5-4 to TRBJ2-2; tentatively, D is TRBD1 (5 bases). The germline CDR1 and CDR2 sequences are SGHNT and YYREEE (reference sequence). Trimming pared 1 base from V and 5 bases from J, leaving 9 bases between. This CDR3 has 14 amino acids. The CDR3 sequence is CASSLWQGTGELFF. The CDR3 DNA is TGTGCCAGCAGCTTGTGGCAGGGAACCGGGGAGCTGTTTTTT.

J is TRBJ2-5 and V is TRBV3-1 (or the pseudogene TRBV3-2); D may be TRBD1 or TRBD2 (5 bases each). Per germline, CDR1 LGHDT and CDR2 YNNKEL (reference sequence). Trimming left V 8 bases short and J 7 bases short, with 20 bases between. This CDR3 region has 14 residues. This CDR3 reads CASRDGTGIGTQYF. CDR3 DNA sequence: TGTGCCAGCCGGGATGGGACCGGGATTGGGACCCAGTACTTC.

The chain carries TRBV5-1 and TRBJ2-1; 7 bases match TRBD2. This CDR3 comprises 15 residues. V shed 0 bases and J 9 bases; nucleotides not matched to a gene: 9. CDR1 is SGHRS and CDR2 is YFSETQ in the germline V gene. The DNA for the CDR3 is TGCGCCAGCAGCTTGGGACCCGAGACTAGCCGTGAGCAGTTCTTC. Translation gives CASSLGPETSREQFF. The full variable domain, with the rest looked up from reference TRBV5-1 and TRBJ2-1, is KAGVTQTPRYLIKTRGQQVTLSCSPISGHRSVSWYQQTPGQGLQFLFEYFSETQRNKGNFPGRFSGRQFSNSRSEMNVSTLELGDSALYLCASSLGPETSREQFFGPGTRLTVL.

CDR3 nucleotide sequence: TGCGCCAGCAGCTTGGAGACAGGCCGGGGGGGTTCACCCCTCCACTTT. Its protein is CASSLETGRGGSPLHF. This rearrangement joins TRBV5-1 to TRBJ1-6; D might be TRBD1 (6 bases). Trimming took 0 bases from V and 9 from J, leaving 16 bases between them. This CDR3 has 16 residues. Germline CDR1 is SGHRS and CDR2 is YFSETQ. Based on the CDR3 plus reference TRBV5-1 and TRBJ1-6, the full variable domain is KAGVTQTPRYLIKTRGQQVTLSCSPISGHRSVSWYQQTPGQGLQFLFEYFSETQRNKGNFPGRFSGRQFSNSRSEMNVSTLELGDSALYLCASSLETGRGGSPLHFGNGTRLTVT.

This chain uses TRBV4-3 with TRBJ2-1; D not certain. This CDR3 has 13 amino acids. CDR1 LGHNA and CDR2 YSLEER come from the germline V gene. Trimming left V 4 bases short and J 8 bases short, with 12 bases between. The CDR3 here is CASSPASGYEQFF. CDR3 nucleotides: TGCGCCAGCAGCCCGGCGTCCGGGTATGAGCAGTTCTTC.

The rearrangement uses TRBV7-2 and TRBJ2-3, with D tentatively TRBD2 (6 bases). V was clipped by 1 base and J by 5 bases, with 10 bases between them. The germline CDR1 and CDR2 sequences are SGHTA and FQGNSA. This CDR3 has 14 amino acids. The CDR3 region has the DNA TGTGCCAGCAGCTTAGGGGGCGGGGAAGATACGCAGTATTTT. Encoded protein: CASSLGGGEDTQYF.

V usage is TRBV9 and J usage is TRBJ1-1; D is undetermined. V lost 4 bases, J lost 0 bases, and 13 bases lay in between. CDR3 length equals 15 residues. CDR1 and CDR2 (germline): SGDLS, YYNGEE. The CDR3 bases are TGTGCCAGCAGCCCCCGTGGTCAAGTGAACACTGAAGCTTTCTTT. Translation: CASSPRGQVNTEAFF. Full variable domain (rest looked up from reference TRBV9 and TRBJ1-1): DSGVTQTPKHLITATGQRVTLRCSPRSGDLSVYWYQQSLDQGLQFLIQYYNGEERAKGNILERFSAQQFPDLHSELNLSSLELGDSALYFCASSPRGQVNTEAFFGQGTRLTVV.

The rearrangement links TRBV4-1 to TRBJ1-4, with a tentative D call TRBD1 (5 bases). Germline-derived CDR1 and CDR2 are MGHRA and YSYEKL. V lost 2 bases and J lost 3, with 10 bases in between. The CDR3 is 15 residues long. The CDR3 spells CASSQSGTSNEKLFF. As DNA, the CDR3 is TGCGCCAGCAGCCAATCCGGGACTTCTAATGAAAAACTGTTTTTT.

The rearrangement joins TRBV5-1 to TRBJ2-2, with D tentatively TRBD2 (7 bases). This CDR3 is 16 amino acids long. The germline V and J ends were trimmed by 1 base and 5 bases, with 15 bases remaining between them. Germline CDR1 SGHRS, CDR2 YFSETQ. CDR3 sequence: CASSLSGGAGTGELFF. The CDR3 DNA follows: TGCGCCAGCAGCTTGTCGGGGGGCGCAGGGACCGGGGAGCTGTTTTTT.

This clone appeared once. The chain carries TRBV6-2 or TRBV6-3 and TRBJ1-5; 8 nucleotides match TRBD1. V was pared by 7 bases and J by 9 bases, with 14 bases of the junction left unmatched. Germline V gives CDR1 MNHEY, CDR2 SVGEGT. The CDR3 loop spans 15 amino acids. Here the CDR3 DNA reads TGTGCCAGCACCCCAGGGGGCTTTCAGGGATCGCCCCAGCATTTT. This codes for CASTPGGFQGSPQHF.

The chain uses TRBV18 and TRBJ2-7, with D possibly TRBD2 on 5 matching bases. The germline gives CDR1 KGHSH, CDR2 LQKENI. The length of the CDR3 is 13 residues. V lost 6 bases, J lost 1 base, and 10 bases lay in between. CDR3 bases: TGTGCCAGCTCCTACGGGGTTTCCTACGAGCAGTACTTC. Translation gives CASSYGVSYEQYF.

A single count supports this clone. The DNA for the CDR3 is TGTGCCAGCAGTTACTCCGTGAGAAGCTCCTACGAGCAGTACTTC. Translating gives CASSYSVRSSYEQYF. The rearrangement joins TRBV6-6 to TRBJ2-7; D gene ambiguous. The V and J ends lost 0 bases and 0 bases respectively, with 9 bases between them. The germline gives CDR1 MNHNY, CDR2 SVGAGI (reference sequence). The CDR3 sequence is 15 residues long.

CDR3 DNA: TGTGCCACCCTGGGCTCCCTCAACACCGGGGAGCTGTTTTTT. This translates into CATLGSLNTGELFF. This sequence joins TRBV28 and TRBJ2-2; D unresolved. Looked up from germline, CDR1 is MDHEN and CDR2 is SYDVKM. The CDR3 has 14 residues. Trimming left V 10 bases short and J 2 bases short, with 14 bases between.

CDR3 region: CASSKDRRNYGYTF. The CDR3 DNA reads as TGTGCCAGCAGTAAGGACAGGAGAAACTATGGCTACACCTTC. This sequence joins TRBV2 and TRBJ1-2, with 7 positions matching TRBD1. J gave up 2 bases and V 5 bases, and 5 bases lay outside the gene matches. The CDR3 spans 14 residues. Germline assignment: CDR1 SNHLY and CDR2 FYNNEI.

This chain links TRBV9 with TRBJ2-2; the D gene is possibly TRBD1 (6 bases). The CDR3 totals 16 residues. Germline V gene sequence: CDR1 SGDLS, CDR2 YYNGEE. Between the trimmed V and J ends, which lost 4 bases and 5 bases, there was a span of 18 bases. The CDR3 loop reads CASSQVIGRGTGELFF. The CDR3 coding sequence is TGTGCCAGCAGCCAAGTGATAGGCAGGGGAACCGGGGAGCTGTTTTTT.

This chain uses TRBV5-4 with TRBJ2-5, with no clear D. The CDR3 contains 13 residues. CDR1 SGHNT and CDR2 YYREEE come from the germline V gene (reference sequence). The V end was cut by 3 bases, the J end by 3 bases, with 9 bases between. CDR3 region: CASSSTNEETQYF. The DNA of the CDR3 is TGTGCCAGCAGCTCGACGAACGAAGAGACCCAGTACTTC.

The rearrangement uses TRBV9 and TRBJ2-1, with 9 bases aligning to TRBD2. The CDR3 is 16 amino acids. Trimming removed 1 base from V and 4 bases from J; junction bases left unmatched: 6. Germline CDR1 reads SGDLS; CDR2 reads YYNGEE. CDR3 DNA sequence: TGTGCCAGCAGCGTATCGGCGGGAGGGCCGTACAATGAGCAGTTCTTC. Protein product: CASSVSAGGPYNEQFF.

This sequence joins TRBV27 and TRBJ1-5, with a tentative D call TRBD1 (5 bases). Trimming removed 6 bases at V and 6 bases at J, with 9 bases between. The CDR3 contains 12 residues. Germline V gene sequence: CDR1 MNHEY, CDR2 SMNVEV (reference sequence). The CDR3 protein is CASSLGRQPQHF. In DNA, the CDR3 is TGTGCCAGCAGCCTGGGGCGTCAGCCCCAGCATTTT.

J is TRBJ1-5 and V is TRBV27; 10 nucleotides agree with TRBD1. This CDR3 is built from 16 residues. Germline CDR1 reads MNHEY; CDR2 reads SMNVEV (reference sequence). V trimming: 0 bases; J trimming: 4 bases; junction bases outside the gene matches: 3. DNA for the CDR3: TGTGCCAGCAGTTTATCGTGGACAGGGGGGAATCAGCCCCAGCATTTT. Amino acid sequence: CASSLSWTGGNQPQHF.

V gene TRBV18 combines with J gene TRBJ2-1; D not resolved. The length of the CDR3 is 14 residues. The germline CDR1 and CDR2 sequences are KGHSH and LQKENI. V dropped 1 base and J dropped 4 bases, with 8 bases sitting between them. CDR3 in DNA: TGTGCCAGCTCACCACTGGGGTTTTACAATGAGCAGTTCTTC. This encodes CASSPLGFYNEQFF. Together with reference TRBV18 and TRBJ2-1, the CDR3 gives the full variable domain: NAGVMQNPRHLVRRRGQEARLRCSPMKGHSHVYWYRQLPEEGLKFMVYLQKENIIDESGMPKERFSAEFPKEGPSILRIQQVVRGDSAAYFCASSPLGFYNEQFFGPGTRLTVL.

This clone has only one observation. The chain links TRBV6-5 to TRBJ2-2, with TRBD1 matching 7 bases. From germline, CDR1 is MNHEY and CDR2 SVGAGI. After removal of 8 bases from V and 0 bases from J, the junction contained 6 bases not matched to a gene. This CDR3 is built from 15 residues. The CDR3 coding sequence is TGTGCCAGCTCCCCCGGGACAGCGAACACCGGGGAGCTGTTTTTT. It translates to CASSPGTANTGELFF.

As regards this clone: The germline gene is not matched at one end of the junction; a read error may be the cause. The chain employs TRBV10-2 and TRBJ2-7; a possible D gene is TRBD2 (6 bases). The CDR3 is 12 residues long. Germline CDR1 WSHSY, CDR2 SAAADI. CDR3 residues: CASSATEREQCF. The CDR3 DNA follows: TGCGCCAGCAGTGCTACGGAACGGGAGCAGTGCTTC.

This clone was seen a handful of times. The rearrangement uses TRBV7-9 and TRBJ2-7; the D gene is possibly TRBD2 (6 bases). With 1 base removed from V and 6 bases from J, the gap between germline ends came to 19 bases. The CDR3 has 16 amino acids. The germline gives CDR1 SEHNR, CDR2 FQNEAQ (reference sequence). CDR3 bases: TGTGCCAGCAGCTTAGGGTGGGGGGAGGTCCAGCGCGAGCAGTACTTC. Translating gives CASSLGWGEVQREQYF.

The chain uses TRBV9 and TRBJ2-7; D not certain. The CDR3 runs 14 residues. Germline loops: CDR1 SGDLS, CDR2 YYNGEE. Deletions cut 4 bases from V and 0 bases from J, with 11 bases between. CDR3 coding DNA: TGTGCCAGCAGCTCTCCCGACATCTCCTACGAGCAGTACTTC. This translates into CASSSPDISYEQYF.